A selection of T cell receptor beta chains follows, all from one sample in a study of lymphopenia after photon versus proton radiotherapy. Clones were sequenced by immunoSEQ multiplex PCR, and TCRdb holds only the in-frame ones, with some missing. Altogether roughly 64,000 clones are present, roughly 90% being singletons, with the ten largest covering roughly 13%. The material sequenced was peripheral blood, taken from a patient treated with proton-based radiotherapy. The receptors were gathered from an elderly man with esophageal cancer. The CDR3 runs from the conserved cysteine through the conserved F or W.

cdr3_aa: CASSPGSEGHGYTF
v_call: TRBV4-2
j_call: TRBJ1-2

cdr3_aa: CASSFQGGRVYEQYF
v_call: TRBV7-6
j_call: TRBJ2-7

cdr3_aa: CASSPRDRGYEQYF
v_call: TRBV7-9
j_call: TRBJ2-7

cdr3_aa: CASSLGLGLQETQYF
v_call: TRBV7-7
j_call: TRBJ2-5

cdr3_aa: CASSLSWSVGHEQYF
v_call: TRBV7-2
j_call: TRBJ2-7

cdr3_aa: CAWSVGGAENQPQHF
v_call: TRBV30
j_call: TRBJ1-5

cdr3_aa: CASSFWGNQPQHF
v_call: TRBV7-2
j_call: TRBJ1-5

cdr3_aa: CASTPQAGGRFEQYF
v_call: TRBV7-2
j_call: TRBJ2-7

cdr3_aa: CASSQTGGTGSYEQYF
v_call: TRBV18
j_call: TRBJ2-7

cdr3_aa: CASSPNHRFGYTF
v_call: TRBV6-6
j_call: TRBJ1-2

cdr3_aa: CASSRQARNTEAFF
v_call: TRBV6-5
j_call: TRBJ1-1

cdr3_aa: CASRADRAGNSPLHF
v_call: TRBV2
j_call: TRBJ1-6

cdr3_aa: CASSEGLSQYF
v_call: TRBV9
j_call: TRBJ2-5

cdr3_aa: CASSLSLSYEQYF
v_call: TRBV7-2
j_call: TRBJ2-7

cdr3_aa: CASSLGKATAYEQYF
v_call: TRBV5-4
j_call: TRBJ2-7

cdr3_aa: CASSLLGEQYF
v_call: TRBV5-5
j_call: TRBJ2-7

cdr3_aa: CASSQDIGGVSRFF
v_call: TRBV14
j_call: TRBJ2-1

cdr3_aa: CAWTSGTDTQYF
v_call: TRBV30
j_call: TRBJ2-3

cdr3_aa: CASSPTGVPNEKLFF
v_call: TRBV7-2
j_call: TRBJ1-4

cdr3_aa: CASSLSGYRGLSYEQYF
v_call: TRBV7-8
j_call: TRBJ2-7

cdr3_aa: CASSETSGSRNEQFF
v_call: TRBV10-1
j_call: TRBJ2-1

cdr3_aa: CAGRTGNSYEQYF
v_call: TRBV30
j_call: TRBJ2-7

cdr3_aa: CASSKPGDMNTEAFF
v_call: TRBV21-1
j_call: TRBJ1-1

cdr3_aa: CASSLSRVTQYF
v_call: TRBV5-8
j_call: TRBJ2-3

cdr3_aa: CASSLRGTGNTIYF
v_call: TRBV27
j_call: TRBJ1-3

cdr3_aa: CASSKGLAGLETQYF
v_call: TRBV7-7
j_call: TRBJ2-5